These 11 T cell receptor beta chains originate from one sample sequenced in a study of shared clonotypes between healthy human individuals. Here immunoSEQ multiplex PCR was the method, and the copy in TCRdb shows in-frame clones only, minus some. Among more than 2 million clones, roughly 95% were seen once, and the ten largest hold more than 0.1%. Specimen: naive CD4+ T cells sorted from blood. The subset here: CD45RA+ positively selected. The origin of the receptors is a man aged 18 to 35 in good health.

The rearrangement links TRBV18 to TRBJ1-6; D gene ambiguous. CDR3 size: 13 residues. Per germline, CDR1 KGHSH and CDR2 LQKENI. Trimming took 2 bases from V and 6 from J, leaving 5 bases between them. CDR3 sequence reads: CASSPDFNSPLHF. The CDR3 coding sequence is TGTGCCAGCTCACCAGACTTTAATTCACCCCTCCACTTT.

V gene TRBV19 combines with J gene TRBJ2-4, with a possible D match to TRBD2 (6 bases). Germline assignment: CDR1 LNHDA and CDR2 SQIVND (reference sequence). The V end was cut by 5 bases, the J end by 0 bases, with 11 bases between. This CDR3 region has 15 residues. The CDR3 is CASSSPGVAKNIQYF. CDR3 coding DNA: TGTGCCAGTAGTTCCCCGGGGGTAGCCAAAAACATTCAGTACTTC.

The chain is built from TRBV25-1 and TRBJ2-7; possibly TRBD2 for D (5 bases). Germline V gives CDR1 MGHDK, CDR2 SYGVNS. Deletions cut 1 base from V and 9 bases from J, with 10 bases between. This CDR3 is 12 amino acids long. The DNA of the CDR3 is TGTGCCAGCAGTGAATCTGGGAGACGGCAGTACTTC. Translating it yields CASSESGRRQYF.

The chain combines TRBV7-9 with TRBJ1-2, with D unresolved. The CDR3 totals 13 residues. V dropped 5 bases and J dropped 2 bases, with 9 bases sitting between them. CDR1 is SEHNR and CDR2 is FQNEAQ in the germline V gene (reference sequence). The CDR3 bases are TGTGCCAGCAGCCCGAGACGGAACTATGGCTACACCTTC. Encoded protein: CASSPRRNYGYTF.

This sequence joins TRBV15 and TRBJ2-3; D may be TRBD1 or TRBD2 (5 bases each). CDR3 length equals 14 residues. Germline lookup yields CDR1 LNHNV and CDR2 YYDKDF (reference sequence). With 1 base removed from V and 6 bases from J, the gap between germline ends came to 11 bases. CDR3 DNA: TGTGCCACCAGCAGAGGGGGGACCCCGGATACGCAGTATTTT. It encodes CATSRGGTPDTQYF.

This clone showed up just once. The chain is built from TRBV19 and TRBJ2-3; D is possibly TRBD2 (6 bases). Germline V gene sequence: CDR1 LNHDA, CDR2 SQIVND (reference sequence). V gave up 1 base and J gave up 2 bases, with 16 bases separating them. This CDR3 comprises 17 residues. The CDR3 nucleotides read TGTGCCAGTAGTATAGTCGGAGGGTTAGACTACACAGATACGCAGTATTTT. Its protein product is CASSIVGGLDYTDTQYF. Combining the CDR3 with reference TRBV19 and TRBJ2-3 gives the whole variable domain DGGITQSPKYLFRKEGQNVTLSCEQNLNHDAMYWYRQDPGQGLRLIYYSQIVNDFQKGDIAEGYSVSREKKESFPLTVTSAQKNPTAFYLCASSIVGGLDYTDTQYFGPGTRLTVL.

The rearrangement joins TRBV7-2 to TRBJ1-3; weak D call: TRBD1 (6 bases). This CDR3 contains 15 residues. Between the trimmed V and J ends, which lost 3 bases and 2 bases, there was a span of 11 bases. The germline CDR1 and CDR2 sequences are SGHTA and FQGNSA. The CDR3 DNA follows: TGTGCCAGCAGCTTTACCGGGACAACTGGAAACACCATATATTTT. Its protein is CASSFTGTTGNTIYF. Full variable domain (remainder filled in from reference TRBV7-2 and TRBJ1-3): GAGVSQSPSNKVTEKGKDVELRCDPISGHTALYWYRQSLGQGLEFLIYFQGNSAPDKSGLPSDRFSAERTGGSVSTLTIQRTQQEDSAVYLCASSFTGTTGNTIYFGEGSWLTVV.

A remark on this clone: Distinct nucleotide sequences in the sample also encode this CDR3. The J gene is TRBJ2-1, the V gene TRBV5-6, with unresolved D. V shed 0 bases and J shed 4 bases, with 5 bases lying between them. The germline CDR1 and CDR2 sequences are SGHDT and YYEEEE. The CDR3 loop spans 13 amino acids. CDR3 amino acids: CASSLEHYNEQFF. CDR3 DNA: TGTGCCAGCAGCTTGGAACATTACAATGAGCAGTTCTTC.

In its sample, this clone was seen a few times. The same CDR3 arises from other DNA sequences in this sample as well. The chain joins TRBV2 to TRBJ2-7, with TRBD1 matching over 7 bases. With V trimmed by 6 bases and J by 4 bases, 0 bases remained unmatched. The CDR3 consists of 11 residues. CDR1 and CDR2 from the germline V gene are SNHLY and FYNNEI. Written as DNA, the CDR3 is TGTGCCAGCAGACAGGGGTACGAGCAGTACTTC. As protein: CASRQGYEQYF.

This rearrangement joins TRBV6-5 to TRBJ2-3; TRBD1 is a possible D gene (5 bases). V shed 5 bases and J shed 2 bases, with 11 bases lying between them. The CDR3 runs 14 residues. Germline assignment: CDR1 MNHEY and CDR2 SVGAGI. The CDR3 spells CASSQTVFTDTQYF. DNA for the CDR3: TGTGCCAGCAGTCAGACAGTTTTCACAGATACGCAGTATTTT.

CDR3 DNA: TGTGCCAGCAATCCCAGGGGCTACGAGCAGTACTTC. The encoded protein is CASNPRGYEQYF. This chain links TRBV2 with TRBJ2-7, with D maybe TRBD1 (6 bases). V shed 7 bases and J shed 3 bases, with 10 bases lying between them. Germline loops: CDR1 SNHLY, CDR2 FYNNEI. The CDR3 contains 12 residues.